The following is a T cell receptor (beta chain) sequence with its context. The antigen is unknown. Treatment meaning: oral pan-JAK inhibitor, 5-10 mg twice daily. Sorted out of PBMCs were CD4+ T cells and CD8+ T cells. These data are taken from a study of CD8+ T cells in alopecia areata. Study context: Tofacitinib was taken orally by treated patients, and the dose was 5 to 10 mg twice daily. The duration of tofacitinib was 6 to 18 months, with 6 months off drug afterward. Overall study results and limits: On tofacitinib, scalp and blood still held many of the expanded lesional clones.

Germline V gives CDR1 MNHEY, CDR2 SVGAGI. Trimming cost V 5 bases and J 4 bases, with 14 bases left between them. The CDR3 has 14 residues. Reverse transcription of extracted RNA yielded cDNA, which provided the sequencing template. Assay used: immunoSEQ multiplex PCR; TCRdb lists only in-frame clones, some missing. The sample carries fewer than 250,000 clones, roughly three fifths recorded once. The clonotype was recovered from a human donor with alopecia areata. The sequencing used CD4+ T cells sorted from blood, collected at week 4, from a patient treated with tofacitinib. This sequence joins TRBV6-5 and TRBJ1-2; D not certain. The CDR3 protein is CASSPRQGLYGYTF. DNA of the CDR3: TGTGCCAGCAGTCCACGACAAGGGCTCTATGGCTACACCTTC.